This T cell receptor beta chain was recorded in a study of cytomegalovirus exposure and HLA in healthy donors. General study points: Solely CMV serostatus was available to characterize immune exposure.

It was with 60 Vbeta and 13 Jbeta primers that the PCR ran. TCRdb's table, derived via immunoSEQ multiplex PCR, lists solely in-frame clones and lacks some. The repertoire holds 70,000 to 95,000 clones, with around 79% as singletons. CDR1 and CDR2 from the germline V gene are MGHDK and SYGVNS. This CDR3 comprises 13 residues. V dropped 4 bases and J dropped 2 bases, with 7 bases sitting between them. This clone occurred a few times. Its target is not known. The sequence was collected from a woman in her forties in good health and CMV-seropositive. Sequencing was done on a sample of PBMCs. The chain joins TRBV25-1 to TRBJ2-3, with D uncertain. In nucleotides, the CDR3 is TGTGCCAGCAGTGTCCAGGCCACAGATACGCAGTATTTT. Translation gives CASSVQATDTQYF.